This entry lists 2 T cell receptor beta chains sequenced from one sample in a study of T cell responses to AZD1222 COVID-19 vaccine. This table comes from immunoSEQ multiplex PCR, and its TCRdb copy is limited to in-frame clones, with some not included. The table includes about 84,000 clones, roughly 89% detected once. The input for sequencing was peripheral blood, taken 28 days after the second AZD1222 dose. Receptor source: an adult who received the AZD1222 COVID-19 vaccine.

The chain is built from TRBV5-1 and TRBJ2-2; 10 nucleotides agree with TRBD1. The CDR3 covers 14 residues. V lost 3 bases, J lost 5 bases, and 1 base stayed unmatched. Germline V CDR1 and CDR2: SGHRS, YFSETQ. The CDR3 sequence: CASSSGQGTGELFF. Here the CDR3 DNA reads TGCGCCAGCAGCTCGGGACAGGGGACCGGGGAGCTGTTTTTT. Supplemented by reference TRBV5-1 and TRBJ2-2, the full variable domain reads KAGVTQTPRYLIKTRGQQVTLSCSPISGHRSVSWYQQTPGQGLQFLFEYFSETQRNKGNFPGRFSGRQFSNSRSEMNVSTLELGDSALYLCASSSGQGTGELFFGEGSRLTVL.

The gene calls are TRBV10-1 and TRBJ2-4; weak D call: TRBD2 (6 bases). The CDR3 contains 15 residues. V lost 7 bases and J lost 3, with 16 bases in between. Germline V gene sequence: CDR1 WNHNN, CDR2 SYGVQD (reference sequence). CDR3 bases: TGCGCCAGCACCATCAGGACTAAGAACAAAAACATTCAGTACTTC. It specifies CASTIRTKNKNIQYF.